Below are 8 T cell receptor beta chains sequenced from a single sample in a study of cytomegalovirus exposure and HLA in healthy donors. Primers included in the PCR were 60 Vbeta and 13 Jbeta primers. TCRdb keeps only in-frame clones here, not all; method: immunoSEQ multiplex PCR. Of about 120,000 clones listed, roughly 65% are singletons. The source material was PBMCs. These receptors were obtained from a man in his forties in good health and CMV-seropositive.

The genes are TRBV7-8 and TRBJ2-1, with D tentatively TRBD2 (6 bases). The CDR3 has 15 residues. V gave up 8 bases and J gave up 7 bases, with 21 bases separating them. Germline CDR1 is SGHVS and CDR2 is FQNEAQ. CDR3 sequence (DNA): TGTGCCAGCCGACTTCGCCCCTCGGGGGAGAATGAGCAGTTCTTC. Protein: CASRLRPSGENEQFF.

This chain joins TRBV4-1 and TRBJ2-3; TRBD2 aligns across 8 bases. The V gene's germline CDR1 is MGHRA and CDR2 YSYEKL. The CDR3 consists of 16 residues. Unmatched junction bases numbered 12, after V lost 4 bases and J lost 6 bases. The CDR3, as DNA: TGCGCCAGCAGCCCGGGACTAGTACATTACACGGATACGCAGTATTTT. This translates into CASSPGLVHYTDTQYF.

V and J are TRBV19 and TRBJ1-2; perhaps TRBD1 as D (6 bases). V was trimmed by 4 bases and J by 4 bases, leaving 19 bases between them. Germline CDR1 is LNHDA and CDR2 is SQIVND (reference sequence). The CDR3 extends over 16 amino acids. CDR3 residues: CASSRGQPGRFYGYTF. As DNA, the CDR3 is TGTGCCAGTAGTAGAGGACAGCCCGGTCGGTTCTATGGCTACACCTTC.

The rearrangement links TRBV5-8 to TRBJ2-5; D possibly corresponds to TRBD2 (5 bases). CDR3 size: 16 residues. Trimming left V 0 bases short and J 4 bases short, with 16 bases between. Germline CDR1 reads SGHTS; CDR2 reads YDEGEE. CDR3 protein: CASSLGSRMEAETQYF. CDR3 DNA: TGTGCCAGCAGCTTGGGTTCTCGAATGGAGGCAGAGACCCAGTACTTC.

The chain combines TRBV7-2 with TRBJ2-7; a weak D match, TRBD2 (6 bases). With 1 base removed from V and 0 bases from J, the gap between germline ends came to 16 bases. This CDR3 is built from 17 residues. CDR1 is SGHTA and CDR2 is FQGNSA in the germline V gene. CDR3 in DNA: TGTGCCAGCAGCTTAGACGGAACGGGAGCGTTCTCCTACGAGCAGTACTTC. Translated, it gives CASSLDGTGAFSYEQYF.

This chain links TRBV6-6 with TRBJ2-7; possible D gene TRBD2, 6 bases. Trimming stripped 2 bases from V and 4 bases from J, with 15 bases between. Germline V CDR1 and CDR2: MNHNY, SVGAGI (reference sequence). There are 15 residues in the CDR3. This CDR3 reads CASSYPVVGRYEQYF. The CDR3 DNA reads TGTGCCAGCAGTTACCCCGTGGTGGGGAGGTACGAGCAGTACTTC.

The gene calls are TRBV10-3 and TRBJ2-3; no reliable D call. Trimming removed 7 bases from V and 4 bases from J, with 12 bases in between. The CDR3 spans 13 residues. Germline values: CDR1 ENHRY, CDR2 SYGVKD. The CDR3 protein is CAITTLEADTQYF. The CDR3 nucleotides are TGTGCCATCACGACCCTAGAGGCAGATACGCAGTATTTT.

This clone was detected only a few times. The V call is TRBV2, the J call TRBJ2-7, with no clear D. V was clipped by 7 bases and J by 0 bases, with 7 bases between them. Germline V gene data show CDR1 as SNHLY and CDR2 as FYNNEI. The CDR3 extends over 12 amino acids. CDR3 coding DNA: TGTGCCAGCAAAGTCAGCTCCTACGAGCAGTACTTC. Protein sequence: CASKVSSYEQYF.